This T cell receptor beta chain was found in a study of cytomegalovirus exposure and HLA in healthy donors (TCRdb year 2017). Study-wide context: According to an earlier analysis of several hundred of the donors, 150 million to 200 million T cells yielded approximately 120 million unique TCR beta sequences and around 280 Gb of sequence data. To study patterns of TCR occurrence, a later analysis re-analyzed previously published TCR beta repertoires from several hundred donors and added high-resolution HLA genotyping. Alongside the repertoire data, information on donor age, sex, ethnicity and CMV serostatus was compiled. To decide whether each TCR beta V gene segment behaved as functional or pseudogenic, an earlier analysis of some 600 of the donors relied on high-throughput TCR beta sequencing. In a later genetic analysis, genome-wide SNP genotypes for about three fifths of the roughly 670 donors were used, and that subset was treated as a discovery cohort. The number of donors typed differed by locus, with roughly 629-640 for A, B, C, DRB1 and DQB1, 522 for DQA1, 600 to 610 for DPA1, and some 450 for DPB1. Of the 300 to 400 genotyped donors, approximately 83% fell in the genetic ancestry cluster associated with self-reported Caucasian donors. Along with the roughly 710-subject first cohort, a separate validation cohort of over a hundred different subjects was used. Several DR-DQ haplotypes were treated as single units for association and clustering because of strong linkage in the cohort. The later analysis used no new phenotypic data to find candidate immune exposures, relying instead on TCR beta sequences and their occurrence across donors. The T cell repertoires of 666 subjects were profiled by immunosequencing and related to cytomegalovirus serostatus. An early release covering roughly 640 HLA-typed donors comprised approximately 300 gigabases of sequencing data and tens of millions of unique TCR sequences. To predict cytomegalovirus infection status, the study brought together high-throughput TCR immunosequencing, statistical association of individual TCRs with disease status, and machine learning. All discovery cohort repertoires had been generated using a single sequencing platform. Among 350 to 400 genotyped donors of the cohort, an average of around 240,000 unique TCR beta nucleotide sequences were sequenced per donor, roughly 18% of them non-productive. The study aimed to test whether cataloging public T cell receptors could reveal signatures of past pathogen exposure. Class I and class II HLA loci were covered by the typing at four-digit resolution. Findings and caveats that apply to the study as a whole: Because the 87-base-pair reads could not distinguish some IMGT-functional V segments, including TRBV6-2 and TRBV6-3, those segments were excluded. The only immune exposure information available for the cohort was CMV serostatus. The study gave a list of about 150 TCR beta chains associated with cytomegalovirus. A later analysis associated 17,000 or so TCR beta sequences with specific HLA alleles at a false discovery rate of 0.05. In this cohort, only TCR beta chains were sequenced, and detectable features were limited by the absence of alpha or paired-chain data. A further reported finding was that TCR beta sequences accurately predicted the HLA-A and HLA-B alleles for most subjects in the first cohort. When HLA alleles, especially DR and DQ, strongly co-occurred, attributing TCR associations to individual alleles was difficult. According to a later genetic analysis, donors in an Asian-associated ancestry cluster had fewer N-insertions in productive TCRs than the approximately 700-donor mean. Correlated functional status among segregating V segments might be attributable to linkage disequilibrium, but an unknown experimental factor could not be ruled out. A few of the identified cytomegalovirus-associated TCR beta chains were confirmed in vitro to be specific for cytomegalovirus antigens. An earlier analysis of approximately 530 of the donors showed that most TCR beta V segments appeared in productive rearrangements either about 87% or about 30% of the time, which broadly matched IMGT annotations. Sequencing depth was assumed to be roughly uniform across donors in the presence/absence analyses, though that assumption may not hold. Most TCR sequences were observed very rarely across donors, whereas some public TCRs were present in many individuals. According to a later analysis, parvovirus B19, influenza, CMV and Epstein-Barr virus appeared linked to several top co-occurrence clusters. A later analysis found that most CMV-associated TCR beta chains appeared HLA-restricted, with HLA associations seemingly driven largely by CMV exposure. The classifier was reported to diagnose cytomegalovirus status with high specificity and sensitivity in both the original cohort and the validation cohort. Seventeen rarely observed V segments, including chromosome 9 orphons, were excluded from the earlier analysis of some 590 of the donors because counts were too low. It was suggested by the authors that the approach could potentially be generalized to other disease states and immunological phenotypes. In a later analysis, the rate of TCR association differed among HLA loci, with DRB1 alleles having the most associated TCRs and HLA-C alleles having the fewest. A later analysis found that HLA-associated TCR beta chains were more clonally expanded and had lower generation probabilities than equally common non-associated chains. Because HLA typing was missing for some donors at each locus, association tests included only the typed subset. V-gene and J-gene trimming of TCR beta chains was associated with a missense DCLRE1C variant in a later genetic analysis, and the association was replicated in an independent cohort. A cluster of highly shared sequence variants was judged likely to represent a technical artifact of the sequencing pipeline.

Libraries were prepared through the immunoSEQ multiplex PCR assay. A mixture of 60 forward primers for TCR Vbeta segments and 13 reverse primers for TCR Jbeta segments was used in the multiplex PCR. Amplification of the CDR3 region of rearranged TCR beta genes was performed with a multiplex PCR assay on genomic DNA. Amplified TCR beta libraries were sequenced as 87-base-pair reads on the Illumina HiSeq System. As for how the authors treated the data: Across the roughly 670 repertoires, a later analysis counted tens of millions of unique TCR beta chains, around 10 million of which were shared by at least two donors. A nearest-neighbor algorithm error-corrected the raw reads and collapsed the reads into unique sequences, merging closely related sequences to remove PCR and sequencing errors. To assign V, D and J gene segments, CDR3 sequences were aligned to IMGT reference sequences. For a sequence to be retained, a match of at least six nucleotides was required to both a V gene segment and a J gene segment. A rearrangement counted as productive if the CDR3 had no stop codons and remained in frame with V and J, and every other rearrangement counted as non-productive. Following IMGT convention, CDR3 was defined as the stretch from the second conserved V-encoded cysteine up to the conserved J-encoded phenylalanine. In an earlier analysis of 500 to 650 of the donors, sequences lacking an unambiguous match to a single V gene segment were excluded. An earlier analysis of fewer than 750 of the donors called V segments functional above 56.7% productive rearrangements and segregating when the between-donor standard deviation exceeded 5%. A statistical classification framework was built for diagnosing cytomegalovirus status from the catalog of TCR beta chain sequences. In a later analysis, TCR nucleotide sequences were compared against IMGT/GENE-DB human TR gene sequences so that V and J genes could be assigned. A later analysis assigned CDR3 sequences and most-parsimonious VDJ recombination scenarios with the TCRdist pipeline. In a later analysis, every TCR beta chain was defined by the combination of its CDR3 amino acid sequence and its V-gene family, and reads without a unique V-gene family were dropped. As a way to deal with suspected cross-contamination and a sequencing artifact, a later analysis dropped 450 to 700 nucleotide sequences that were highly shared and had low generation probability. For each public chain, a later analysis derived a clonal expansion index from normalized ranks of inferred template counts within each repertoire. Generation probabilities in a later analysis came from a VDJ recombination model fitted to out-of-frame rearrangements, and those results were checked against IGoR. A later analysis scored TCR-TCR, TCR-HLA and TCR-CMV co-occurrence with hypergeometric tests, applying a repertoire-size bias correction to TCR pairs. False discovery rates were estimated in a later analysis by permuting HLA or CMV assignments 20 times. A later analysis grouped co-occurring TCRs with DBSCAN, adding TCRdist sequence similarity when clustering within HLA-allele-positive subsets. Repertoires with fewer than 30,000 or more than 120,000 public chains were left out of co-occurrence clustering, as were a handful of repertoires with anomalous nucleotide sharing. Drawn from immuneACCESS, this table holds only the in-frame rearrangements with V and J called that TCRdb kept. Clones are partly lost; checked studies trace under half to an unresolved V gene and leave the rest unexplained. V and J calls and clone size follow that table, whereas D and trimming were derived from the DNA. A total of roughly 72,000 clones appear in this sample, roughly 79% of them only once. The ten largest clones capture roughly a fifth of the sample.

In the case of this clone: Its recognized antigen is unknown. No base qualities exist here, and no much larger clone lies one base off it.

The cohort was made up of approximately 670 healthy bone marrow donors. At the time of sampling, every cohort member was nominally healthy, though immune exposures that went unrecorded were likely present. The donor tested CMV seropositive and was one of the 289 seropositive cohort members. Every donor gave a peripheral blood sample, and the peripheral blood mononuclear cells from that sample were used for TCR beta sequencing. The Qiagen DNeasy Blood Extraction Kit was used to extract genomic DNA from the blood cell samples. Trimming costs V 4 bases and J 0 bases, and their ends lie 9 bases apart. From the germline V gene (reference sequence), CDR1 is GTSNPN and CDR2 is SVGIG. The CDR3 goes from the cysteine to the phenylalanine over 13 residues. Only the CDR3 DNA stays, 39 bases, in frame from base 1.

The receptor chain draws on TRBV30 and TRBJ1-2; TRBD1 is possibly the D segment (5 matching bases). Material for sequencing was PBMCs. The TCR was taken from a woman aged 40 to 55 in good health and CMV-seropositive. The CDR3 loop reads CAWNSGANYGYTF. The sequence in DNA is TGTGCCTGGAATTCGGGGGCTAACTATGGCTACACCTTC.